Listed below are T cell receptor beta chains from one sample, sequenced in a study of identifying expanded T cells in peripheral blood. Repertoires were generated with immunoSEQ multiplex PCR, while TCRdb's copy carries only in-frame clones and drops some. Of approximately 94,000 clones listed, over 80% are singletons. Sequencing was performed on blood. The source is a person aged 18 to 75 in good health. CDR3s include the opening cysteine and the closing phenylalanine or tryptophan. D genes are given only for firm matches. Only part of the rows carry a size: once, few, many, or a class if the clone is expanded.

D gene: .
clone size: .
J gene: TRBJ2-2
V gene: TRBV29-1
CDR3 DNA: TGCAGCGTGGGGACATCGAACACCGGGGAGCTGTTTTTT
CDR3 protein: CSVGTSNTGELFF

D gene: TRBD2
clone size: .
J gene: TRBJ2-7
V gene: TRBV7-2
CDR3 DNA: TGTGCCAGCAGCTTAGGAGCGGGAGAGAACTACGAGCAGTACTTC
CDR3 protein: CASSLGAGENYEQYF

D gene: TRBD1
clone size: .
J gene: TRBJ1-1
V gene: TRBV5-4
CDR3 DNA: TGTGCCAGCAGCTTAGGACAGGGCCCTGAAGCTTTCTTT
CDR3 protein: CASSLGQGPEAFF

D gene: .
clone size: few
J gene: TRBJ2-3
V gene: TRBV9
CDR3 DNA: TGTGCCAGCAGCGTAGGTTACGAGTCTAGCACAGATACGCAGTATTTT
CDR3 protein: CASSVGYESSTDTQYF

D gene: .
clone size: .
J gene: TRBJ2-6
V gene: TRBV4-1
CDR3 DNA: TGCGCCAGCAGCCTGCCCATAGGGGGTCTTGGGGCCAACGTCCTGACTTTC
CDR3 protein: CASSLPIGGLGANVLTF

D gene: .
clone size: .
J gene: TRBJ2-7
V gene: TRBV29-1
CDR3 DNA: TGCAGCGTACCCGCTCGGACCCCCTACGAGCAGTACTTC
CDR3 protein: CSVPARTPYEQYF

D gene: TRBD2
clone size: .
J gene: TRBJ2-1
V gene: TRBV14
CDR3 DNA: TGTGCCAGCAGCCGTCGGGGGGGATACAATGAGCAGTTCTTC
CDR3 protein: CASSRRGGYNEQFF

D gene: TRBD2
clone size: .
J gene: TRBJ2-1
V gene: TRBV5-1
CDR3 DNA: TGCGCCAGCAGCCTATGGACTAGCGGGAGGGCGGTAAAACAAAATGAGCAGTTCTTC
CDR3 protein: CASSLWTSGRAVKQNEQFF

D gene: TRBD1
clone size: .
J gene: TRBJ2-5
V gene: TRBV11-3
CDR3 DNA: TGTGCCAGCAGCTCCGGACAGGACCAAGAGACCCAGTACTTC
CDR3 protein: CASSSGQDQETQYF

D gene: TRBD1
clone size: .
J gene: TRBJ2-7
V gene: TRBV6-5
CDR3 DNA: TGTGCCAGCAGTTACGGACAGGGCCGCGGATACGAGCAGTACTTC
CDR3 protein: CASSYGQGRGYEQYF

D gene: .
clone size: .
J gene: TRBJ1-1
V gene: TRBV5-1
CDR3 DNA: TGCGCCAGCAGTCCCCAGCCCAGGGGCGTGGACACTGAAGCTTTCTTT
CDR3 protein: CASSPQPRGVDTEAFF

D gene: .
clone size: .
J gene: TRBJ2-5
V gene: TRBV5-1
CDR3 DNA: TGCGCCAGCAGCTTGGCCGGGGATCAGGGACAAGAGACCCAGTACTTC
CDR3 protein: CASSLAGDQGQETQYF

D gene: .
clone size: .
J gene: TRBJ2-2
V gene: TRBV4-3
CDR3 DNA: TGCGCCAGCAGCCAAGATTCTGGGGTCGGGGAGCTGTTTTTT
CDR3 protein: CASSQDSGVGELFF

D gene: .
clone size: few
J gene: TRBJ1-2
V gene: TRBV9
CDR3 DNA: TGTGCCAGCAGCGAGGGAAGTACCACCTATGGCTACACCTTC
CDR3 protein: CASSEGSTTYGYTF

D gene: .
clone size: .
J gene: TRBJ1-4
V gene: TRBV6-5
CDR3 DNA: TGTGCCAGCAGTTACGGGCATGGACAGAATAATGAAAAACTGTTTTTT
CDR3 protein: CASSYGHGQNNEKLFF

D gene: .
clone size: once
J gene: TRBJ1-5
V gene: TRBV4-3
CDR3 DNA: TGCGCCAGCACTCCCAGGGTCGGGGGCAATCAGCCCCAGCATTTT
CDR3 protein: CASTPRVGGNQPQHF

D gene: TRBD1
clone size: .
J gene: TRBJ2-5
V gene: TRBV5-1
CDR3 DNA: TGCGCCAGCAGCGGGACCGGACAGGCTCAAGAGACCCAGTACTTC
CDR3 protein: CASSGTGQAQETQYF

D gene: .
clone size: .
J gene: TRBJ1-1
V gene: TRBV11-1
CDR3 DNA: TGTGCCAGCAGTCTAGACGCTGAAGCTTTCTTT
CDR3 protein: CASSLDAEAFF

D gene: TRBD2
clone size: .
J gene: TRBJ2-1
V gene: TRBV18
CDR3 DNA: TGTGCCAGCTCACAACAACGGGGACTAGCGGGAGCTGAGCAGTTCTTC
CDR3 protein: CASSQQRGLAGAEQFF

D gene: TRBD1
clone size: .
J gene: TRBJ2-7
V gene: TRBV18
CDR3 DNA: TGTGCCAGCTCACCACGGTCAGGGGGCTACGAGCAGTACTTC
CDR3 protein: CASSPRSGGYEQYF

D gene: TRBD2
clone size: once
J gene: TRBJ2-1
V gene: TRBV18
CDR3 DNA: TGTGCCAGCTCAGGACTAGCGGGGGAGCTCAATGAGCAGTTCTTC
CDR3 protein: CASSGLAGELNEQFF

D gene: .
clone size: .
J gene: TRBJ1-6
V gene: TRBV6-5
CDR3 DNA: TGTGCCAGCAGTTACTCAGCGGGAAATTCACCCCTCCACTTT
CDR3 protein: CASSYSAGNSPLHF

D gene: TRBD2
clone size: .
J gene: TRBJ2-1
V gene: TRBV7-2
CDR3 DNA: TGTGCCAGCAGCTTGGGACTAGCCAGCAGCGTCCCTATCTTC
CDR3 protein: CASSLGLASSVPIF

D gene: .
clone size: once
J gene: TRBJ1-2
V gene: TRBV20-1
CDR3 DNA: TGCAGTGCCCGACAGTTTGGCTACACCTTC
CDR3 protein: CSARQFGYTF

D gene: .
clone size: .
J gene: TRBJ1-6
V gene: TRBV7-9
CDR3 DNA: TGTGCCAGCAGCTTCCCTTACCCTAGGGGCATCAATTCACCCCTCCACTTT
CDR3 protein: CASSFPYPRGINSPLHF

D gene: .
clone size: .
J gene: TRBJ2-7
V gene: TRBV5-6
CDR3 DNA: TGTGCCAGCAGCAACCGGGACGGAGGATACGAGCAGTACTTC
CDR3 protein: CASSNRDGGYEQYF

D gene: .
clone size: .
J gene: TRBJ2-6
V gene: TRBV5-4
CDR3 DNA: TGTGCCAGCAGCTCATCGGGGGCCCCATCTGGGGCCAACGTCCTGACTTTC
CDR3 protein: CASSSSGAPSGANVLTF

D gene: TRBD1
clone size: .
J gene: TRBJ2-5
V gene: TRBV5-6
CDR3 DNA: TGTGCCAGCAGCTCTGGACAGGGGCCGTCAGTGGCCCAGTACTTC
CDR3 protein: CASSSGQGPSVAQYF

D gene: TRBD2
clone size: .
J gene: TRBJ2-5
V gene: TRBV5-1
CDR3 DNA: TGCGCCAGCAGCCTGTCAGGACTAGGAGTGAGAGAGACCCAGTACTTC
CDR3 protein: CASSLSGLGVRETQYF

D gene: TRBD1
clone size: .
J gene: TRBJ2-7
V gene: TRBV19
CDR3 DNA: TGTGCCAGTGGGATTTCGGACAGGGGGCCCTACGAGCAGTACTTC
CDR3 protein: CASGISDRGPYEQYF

D gene: TRBD1
clone size: once
J gene: TRBJ2-2
V gene: TRBV30
CDR3 DNA: TGTGCCTGGAGTGGGACAGGGTACACCGGGGAGCTGTTTTTT
CDR3 protein: CAWSGTGYTGELFF

D gene: .
clone size: once
J gene: TRBJ1-1
V gene: TRBV9
CDR3 DNA: TGTGCCAGCAGCGAAAGGGGGTCCGAAGCTTTCTTT
CDR3 protein: CASSERGSEAFF

D gene: .
clone size: .
J gene: TRBJ1-4
V gene: TRBV15
CDR3 DNA: TGTGCCACCAGCAGAGGATCAAGCAATCAAAATGAAAAACTGTTTTTT
CDR3 protein: CATSRGSSNQNEKLFF

D gene: TRBD2
clone size: .
J gene: TRBJ2-1
V gene: TRBV11-1
CDR3 DNA: TGTGCCAGCAGCGCCCTGGGGGCTAGCGGGGGTAATGAGCAGTTCTTC
CDR3 protein: CASSALGASGGNEQFF

D gene: .
clone size: .
J gene: TRBJ2-1
V gene: TRBV18
CDR3 DNA: TGTGCCAGCTCACCACGTGGTCGGGGCTTGGGCGATGAGCAGTTCTTC
CDR3 protein: CASSPRGRGLGDEQFF

D gene: .
clone size: .
J gene: TRBJ2-3
V gene: TRBV7-8
CDR3 DNA: TGTGCCAGCAGCTTAAGGGGGGCAAGCACAGATACGCAGTATTTT
CDR3 protein: CASSLRGASTDTQYF

D gene: .
clone size: .
J gene: TRBJ2-3
V gene: TRBV7-2
CDR3 DNA: TGTGCCAGCAGCGAATACCAGGGGTTTTCCACAGATACGCAGTATTTT
CDR3 protein: CASSEYQGFSTDTQYF

D gene: .
clone size: .
J gene: TRBJ1-4
V gene: TRBV7-2
CDR3 DNA: TGTGCCAGCAGCTTGATGGGGGGCGCAACTAATGAAAAACTGTTTTTT
CDR3 protein: CASSLMGGATNEKLFF

D gene: TRBD1
clone size: .
J gene: TRBJ1-5
V gene: TRBV6-1
CDR3 DNA: TGTGCCAGCACTCCGGACAGGGTGCCTCAGCCCCAGCATTTT
CDR3 protein: CASTPDRVPQPQHF

D gene: .
clone size: .
J gene: TRBJ2-1
V gene: TRBV30
CDR3 DNA: TGTGCCTGGGGGAAATGGGGCAGGGTATCGGATGAGCAGTTCTTC
CDR3 protein: CAWGKWGRVSDEQFF

D gene: TRBD1
clone size: once
J gene: TRBJ1-2
V gene: TRBV5-1
CDR3 DNA: TGCGCCAGCAGCCAGGACAGGGGCGGATATGGCTACACCTTC
CDR3 protein: CASSQDRGGYGYTF

D gene: .
clone size: .
J gene: TRBJ1-2
V gene: TRBV30
CDR3 DNA: TGTGCCTGGGCTAAACTGTTCAACTATGGCTACACCTTC
CDR3 protein: CAWAKLFNYGYTF